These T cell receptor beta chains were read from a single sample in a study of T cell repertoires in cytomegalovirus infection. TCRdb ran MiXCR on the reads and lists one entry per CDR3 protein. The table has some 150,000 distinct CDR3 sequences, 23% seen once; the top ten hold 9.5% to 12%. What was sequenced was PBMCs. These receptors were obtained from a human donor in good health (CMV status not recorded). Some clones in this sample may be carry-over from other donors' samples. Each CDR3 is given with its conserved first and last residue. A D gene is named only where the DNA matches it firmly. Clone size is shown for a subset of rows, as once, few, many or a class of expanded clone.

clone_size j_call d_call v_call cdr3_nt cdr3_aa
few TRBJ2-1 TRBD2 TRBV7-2 TGTGCCAGCAGCTTAAAGGGGACTAGCGGGAGCTACAATGAGCAGTTCTTC CASSLKGTSGSYNEQFF
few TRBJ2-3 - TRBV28 TGTGCCAGCAGTGCGGTGACAGACCCTACAGATACGCAGTATTTT CASSAVTDPTDTQYF
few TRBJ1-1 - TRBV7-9 TGTGCCAGCAGCTTAATACTACGGCAGGGAAGGAACACTGAAGCTTTCTTT CASSLILRQGRNTEAFF
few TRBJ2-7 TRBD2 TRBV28 TGTGCCAGCACCAACCCGGGACTAGCGGGAGTTAGGGCCTACGAGCAGTACTTC CASTNPGLAGVRAYEQYF
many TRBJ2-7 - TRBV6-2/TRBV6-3 TGTGCCAGCAGTTACCAGCCCAACAGGGACTACGAGCAGTACTTC CASSYQPNRDYEQYF
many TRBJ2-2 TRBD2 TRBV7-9 TGTGCCAGCAGCTCACCGGGACTAACGCCGTCCGGGGAGCTGTTTTTT CASSSPGLTPSGELFF
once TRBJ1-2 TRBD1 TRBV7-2 TGTGCCAGCAGCCCAGGACAGGGTAGAGCCTATGGCTACACCTTC CASSPGQGRAYGYTF
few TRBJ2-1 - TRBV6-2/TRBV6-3 TGTGCCAGCACCCCGGACCACAATGAGCAGTTCTTC CASTPDHNEQFF
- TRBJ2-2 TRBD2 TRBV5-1 TGCGCCAGCAGCTTCGGACTAGCGGGAGTAGGAACCGGGGAGCTGTTTTTT CASSFGLAGVGTGELFF
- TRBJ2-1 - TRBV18 TGTGCCAGCTCACCGAGCCTCGTGGATGCCAGATACAATGAGCAGTTCTTC CASSPSLVDARYNEQFF
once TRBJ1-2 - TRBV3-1 TGTGCCAGCAGCGATTTGAGGGACGATGACTACACCTTC CASSDLRDDDYTF
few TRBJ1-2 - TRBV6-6 TGTGCCAGCAGTTCAACAGGGACCTATGGCTACACCTTC CASSSTGTYGYTF
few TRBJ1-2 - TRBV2 TGTGCCAGCAGTGAAGAGTTGGGAGGCGGCTATGGCTACACCTTC CASSEELGGGYGYTF
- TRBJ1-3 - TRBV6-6 TGTGCCAGCAGTTACTCGATTGGGGGGTCCTCTGGAAACACCATATATTTT CASSYSIGGSSGNTIYF
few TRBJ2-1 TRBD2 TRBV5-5 TGTGCCAGCAGCCCCCCAGCGGGGGGGCACAATGAGCAGTTCTTC CASSPPAGGHNEQFF
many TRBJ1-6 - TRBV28 TGTGCCAGCAGTGTCCCTCTGCGGGGGCAAGGTTCACCCCTCCACTTT CASSVPLRGQGSPLHF
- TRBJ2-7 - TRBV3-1 TGTGCCAGCAGCCAAGATCGCTCCCTAGGCTCCTACGAGCAGTACTTC CASSQDRSLGSYEQYF
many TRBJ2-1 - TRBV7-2 TGTGCCAGCAGCCTACCGGTCAGACAATATGAGCAGTTCTTC CASSLPVRQYEQFF
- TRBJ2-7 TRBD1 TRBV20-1 TGCAGTGCTACCCCGACAGGGGAATACGAGCAGTACTTC CSATPTGEYEQYF
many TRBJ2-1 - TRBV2 TGTGCCAGCAGTGGGGAGAGGGGAGGTAATGAGCAGTTCTTC CASSGERGGNEQFF
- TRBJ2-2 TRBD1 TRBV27 TGTGCCAGCAGCTGGGACAGGGCCGGGGAGCTGTTTTTT CASSWDRAGELFF
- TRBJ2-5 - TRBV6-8 TGTGCCAGCAGTGTACGGGGATCAGGGAACCAAGAGACCCAGTACTTC CASSVRGSGNQETQYF
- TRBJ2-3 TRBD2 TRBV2 TGTGCCAGCAGCAGGACTAGCGGGTCACAAAATACGCAGTATTTT CASSRTSGSQNTQYF
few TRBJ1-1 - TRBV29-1 TGCAGCGTTAAACAGGGAAACACTGAAGCTTTCTTT CSVKQGNTEAFF
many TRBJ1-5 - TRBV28 TGTGCCAGCACCCCGGAATGGGGAAACGACAATCAGCCCCAGCATTTT CASTPEWGNDNQPQHF
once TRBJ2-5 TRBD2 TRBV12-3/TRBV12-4 TGTGCCAGCAGTTTAGCCCGGCTAGCGGGGAAAGAGACCCAGTACTTC CASSLARLAGKETQYF
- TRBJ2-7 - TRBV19 TGTGCCAGTAGTATTCTGGCCAACCCCTACGAGCAGTACTTC CASSILANPYEQYF
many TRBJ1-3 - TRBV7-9 TGTGCCAGCAGCTTAGCGGCCAGCCCTGGAAACACCATATATTTT CASSLAASPGNTIYF
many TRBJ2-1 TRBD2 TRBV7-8 TGTGCCAGCAGCTCGCCCCCGGGACTAGCGGGGGGCCTCAGGGCCTACAATGAGCAGTTCTTC CASSSPPGLAGGLRAYNEQFF
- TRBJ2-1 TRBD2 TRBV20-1 TGCAGTGCTGAACCGGGACTAGCGGGAGGCAGCTCCTACAATGAGCAGTTCTTC CSAEPGLAGGSSYNEQFF
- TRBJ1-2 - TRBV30 TGTGCCTGGAGTCCCGATCCCACAGGTTGGGAGAACTATGGCTACACCTTC CAWSPDPTGWENYGYTF
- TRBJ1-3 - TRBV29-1 TGCAGCGTTGGTCCAGAAGCTGGAAACACCATATATTTT CSVGPEAGNTIYF
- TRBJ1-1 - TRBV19 TGTGCCAGTAGTATTGCCCCAGGCCCTGAAGCTTTCTTT CASSIAPGPEAFF
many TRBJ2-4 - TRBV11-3 TGTGCCAGCAGCCCACGGGGTCTCAAAAACATTCAGTACTTC CASSPRGLKNIQYF
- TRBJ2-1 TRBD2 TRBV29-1 TGCAGCGTTGATGGTGCTAGCGGGAGCGACAATGAGCAGTTCTTC CSVDGASGSDNEQFF
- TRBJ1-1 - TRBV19 TGTGCCAGAAGTATAGCCACTGGCCAGTGGACTGAAGCTTTCTTT CARSIATGQWTEAFF
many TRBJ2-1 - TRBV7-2 TGTGCCAGCAGCTTCCCGACTGGCTCCTACAATGAGCAGTTCTTC CASSFPTGSYNEQFF
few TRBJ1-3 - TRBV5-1 TGCGCCAGTAGAGTCCAGACAGCTGTTGACACCATATATTTT CASRVQTAVDTIYF
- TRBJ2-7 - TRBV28 TGTGTCAGCAGTCGGGGACTCAGCTCCTACGAGCAGTACTTC CVSSRGLSSYEQYF
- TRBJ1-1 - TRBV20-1 TGCAGTGCCTGGGGGCAGACGGACACTGAAGCTTTCTTT CSAWGQTDTEAFF
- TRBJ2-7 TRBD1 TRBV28 TGTGCCAGCGTCGGGACAGGGCGAGCTACCTACGAGCAGTACTTC CASVGTGRATYEQYF
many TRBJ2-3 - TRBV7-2 TGTGCCAGCAGCTTACAGGCAGGGAACACAGATACGCAGTATTTT CASSLQAGNTDTQYF
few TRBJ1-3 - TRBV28 TGTGCCAGCAGTTTACCAGCAAACTCTGGAAACACCATATATTTT CASSLPANSGNTIYF
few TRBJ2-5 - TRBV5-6 TGTGCCAGCAGCTTTCGGAGATCCCAAGAGACCCAGTACTTC CASSFRRSQETQYF
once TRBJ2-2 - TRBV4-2 TGTGCCAGCAGCCAAGAATGGCAGGTTCAAACCGGGGAGCTGTTTTTT CASSQEWQVQTGELFF
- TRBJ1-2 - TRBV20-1 TGCAGTGCTAATAAAGAATCAAACTATGGCTACACCTTC CSANKESNYGYTF
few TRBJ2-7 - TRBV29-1 TGCAGCGTTGAAGATCGGTCTCTAGGGATCTACGAGCAGTACTTC CSVEDRSLGIYEQYF
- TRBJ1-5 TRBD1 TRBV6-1 TGTGCCAGCAGTGAAGTCGGACAGGGGCGATATCAGCCCCAGCATTTT CASSEVGQGRYQPQHF
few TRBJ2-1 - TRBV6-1 TGTGCCAGCAGTGAATTTTACAATGAGCAGTTCTTC CASSEFYNEQFF
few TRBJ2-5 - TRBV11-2 TGTGCCAGCAGCTTAGAGGAGGAGACCCAGTACTTC CASSLEEETQYF
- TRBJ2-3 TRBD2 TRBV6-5 TGTGCCAGCAGTGAATTGGGACTAGCGGATGGTGATACGCAGTATTTT CASSELGLADGDTQYF
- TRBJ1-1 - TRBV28 TGTGCCAGCAGTTTCATAACAGGGACGAACACTGAAGCTTTCTTT CASSFITGTNTEAFF